A selection of T cell receptor beta chains follows, all from one sample in a study of blood T cell repertoires in COVID-19. Measured with immunoSEQ multiplex PCR; TCRdb has only the in-frame clones, and not every one. The repertoire holds over 200,000 clones, 83% seen once, with 2% to 3% in the top ten. Sequencing used peripheral blood. The source of these receptors is a woman aged 40 to 55 with active or convalescent COVID-19. Both conserved end residues are part of each CDR3. Each record gives: J gene, D gene, V gene, clone size, CDR3 protein, CDR3 DNA. A D gene is named only where the DNA matches it firmly. Part of the rows lack a size; the others show once, few, many or a class for expanded clones.

J gene: TRBJ1-1
D gene: TRBD1
V gene: TRBV7-3
clone size: once
CDR3 protein: CASSLYGQVTEAFF
CDR3 DNA: TGTGCCAGCAGCTTATATGGACAGGTCACCGAAGCTTTCTTT

J gene: TRBJ2-1
D gene: TRBD2
V gene: TRBV11-2
clone size: .
CDR3 protein: CASSFRATSGRPYNEQFF
CDR3 DNA: TGTGCCAGCAGCTTTAGGGCGACTAGCGGGAGACCCTACAATGAGCAGTTCTTC

J gene: TRBJ2-1
D gene: TRBD2
V gene: TRBV4-2
clone size: few
CDR3 protein: CASSQTTGTSEYNEQFF
CDR3 DNA: TGTGCCAGCAGCCAAACCACCGGGACTAGCGAATACAATGAGCAGTTCTTC

J gene: TRBJ1-3
D gene: .
V gene: TRBV30
clone size: .
CDR3 protein: CAWTPIRSSGNTIYF
CDR3 DNA: TGTGCCTGGACTCCCATCCGGAGCTCTGGAAACACCATATATTTT

J gene: TRBJ2-7
D gene: .
V gene: TRBV28
clone size: .
CDR3 protein: CASSFAGGYEQYF
CDR3 DNA: TGTGCCAGCAGTTTCGCTGGGGGGTACGAGCAGTACTTC

J gene: TRBJ1-1
D gene: TRBD1
V gene: TRBV10-1
clone size: .
CDR3 protein: CASSDTGVTEAFF
CDR3 DNA: TGCGCCAGCAGTGATACAGGGGTCACTGAAGCTTTCTTT

J gene: TRBJ1-3
D gene: .
V gene: TRBV6-5
clone size: .
CDR3 protein: CASSYSRATGNTIYF
CDR3 DNA: TGTGCCAGCAGTTACAGTCGAGCGACTGGAAACACCATATATTTT

J gene: TRBJ1-1
D gene: .
V gene: TRBV5-6
clone size: .
CDR3 protein: CASGRVTVGTEAFF
CDR3 DNA: TGTGCCAGCGGGAGGGTAACAGTCGGGACTGAAGCTTTCTTT

J gene: TRBJ2-2
D gene: .
V gene: TRBV9
clone size: .
CDR3 protein: CASSVGGSNTGELFF
CDR3 DNA: TGTGCCAGCAGCGTAGGTGGGAGTAACACCGGGGAGCTGTTTTTT

J gene: TRBJ1-6
D gene: TRBD1
V gene: TRBV19
clone size: .
CDR3 protein: CASSIPDRAAYNSPLHF
CDR3 DNA: TGTGCCAGTAGTATACCGGACAGGGCTGCCTATAATTCACCCCTCCACTTT

J gene: TRBJ1-6
D gene: TRBD1
V gene: TRBV11-3
clone size: .
CDR3 protein: CASSWRRDRVTSPLHF
CDR3 DNA: TGTGCCAGCAGCTGGCGGCGGGACAGGGTCACCTCACCCCTCCACTTT

J gene: TRBJ2-2
D gene: .
V gene: TRBV19
clone size: once
CDR3 protein: CASSRLNRDLANTGELFF
CDR3 DNA: TGTGCCAGTAGTCGACTGAACAGGGATCTCGCGAACACCGGGGAGCTGTTTTTT

J gene: TRBJ1-1
D gene: TRBD1
V gene: TRBV7-2
clone size: .
CDR3 protein: CASSWTGNTEAFF
CDR3 DNA: TGTGCCAGCAGCTGGACAGGGAACACTGAAGCTTTCTTT

J gene: TRBJ2-2
D gene: .
V gene: TRBV4-3
clone size: few
CDR3 protein: CASSQEGRGSTGELFF
CDR3 DNA: TGCGCCAGCAGCCAAGAGGGGAGGGGGAGCACCGGGGAGCTGTTTTTT

J gene: TRBJ1-1
D gene: TRBD1
V gene: TRBV4-2
clone size: .
CDR3 protein: CASSPGTVGTEAFF
CDR3 DNA: TGTGCCAGCAGCCCCGGGACAGTCGGCACTGAAGCTTTCTTT

J gene: TRBJ1-2
D gene: TRBD1
V gene: TRBV9
clone size: .
CDR3 protein: CASSARRQGAWHGYTF
CDR3 DNA: TGTGCCAGCAGCGCCCGTCGACAGGGGGCTTGGCATGGCTACACCTTC

J gene: TRBJ2-2
D gene: .
V gene: TRBV5-6
clone size: .
CDR3 protein: CASSFWGVHTGELFF
CDR3 DNA: TGTGCCAGCAGCTTTTGGGGAGTTCACACCGGGGAGCTGTTTTTT

J gene: TRBJ2-1
D gene: TRBD2
V gene: TRBV27
clone size: .
CDR3 protein: CASGAGTSLVVNEQFF
CDR3 DNA: TGTGCCAGCGGCGCCGGGACTAGTTTGGTAGTCAATGAGCAGTTCTTC

J gene: TRBJ2-3
D gene: TRBD2
V gene: TRBV6-4
clone size: .
CDR3 protein: CATFTSGGPDTQYF
CDR3 DNA: TGTGCCACGTTCACTAGCGGGGGACCAGATACGCAGTATTTT

J gene: TRBJ2-3
D gene: .
V gene: TRBV12-3/TRBV12-4
clone size: .
CDR3 protein: CASSFEATDTQYF
CDR3 DNA: TGTGCCAGCAGTTTCGAGGCCACAGATACGCAGTATTTT

J gene: TRBJ2-5
D gene: .
V gene: TRBV20-1
clone size: .
CDR3 protein: CSASSGTAETQYF
CDR3 DNA: TGCAGTGCTAGTTCGGGGACTGCAGAGACCCAGTACTTC